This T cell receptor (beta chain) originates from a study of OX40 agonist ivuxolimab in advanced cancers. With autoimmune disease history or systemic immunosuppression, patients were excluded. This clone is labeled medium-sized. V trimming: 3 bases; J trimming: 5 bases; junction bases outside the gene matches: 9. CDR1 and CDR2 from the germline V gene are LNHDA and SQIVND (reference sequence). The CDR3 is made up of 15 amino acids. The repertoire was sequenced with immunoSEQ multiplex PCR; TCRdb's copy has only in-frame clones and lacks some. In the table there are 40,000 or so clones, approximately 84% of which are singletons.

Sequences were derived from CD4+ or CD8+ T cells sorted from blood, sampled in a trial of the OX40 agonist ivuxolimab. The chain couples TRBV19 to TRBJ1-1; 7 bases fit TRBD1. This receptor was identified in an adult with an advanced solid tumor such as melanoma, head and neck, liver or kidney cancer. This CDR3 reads CASSILQGLGTEAFF. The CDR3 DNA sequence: TGTGCCAGTAGTATCCTACAGGGGCTGGGTACTGAAGCTTTCTTT.